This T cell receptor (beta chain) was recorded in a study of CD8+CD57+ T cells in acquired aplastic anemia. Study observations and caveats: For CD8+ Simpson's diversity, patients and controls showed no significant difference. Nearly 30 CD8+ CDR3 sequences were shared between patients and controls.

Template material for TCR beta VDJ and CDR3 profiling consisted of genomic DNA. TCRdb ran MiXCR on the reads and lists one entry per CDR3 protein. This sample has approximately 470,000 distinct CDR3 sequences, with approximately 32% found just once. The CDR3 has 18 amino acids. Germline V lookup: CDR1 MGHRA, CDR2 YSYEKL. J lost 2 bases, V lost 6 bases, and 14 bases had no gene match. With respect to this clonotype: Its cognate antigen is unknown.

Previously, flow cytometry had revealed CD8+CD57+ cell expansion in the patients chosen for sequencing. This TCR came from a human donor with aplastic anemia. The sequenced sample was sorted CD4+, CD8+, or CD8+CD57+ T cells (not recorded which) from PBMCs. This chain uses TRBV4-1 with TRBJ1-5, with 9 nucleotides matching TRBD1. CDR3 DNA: TGCGCCAGCAGTGGGGAGAGACAGGGGGTAAGCGGCAATCAGCCCCAGCATTTT. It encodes CASSGERQGVSGNQPQHF.